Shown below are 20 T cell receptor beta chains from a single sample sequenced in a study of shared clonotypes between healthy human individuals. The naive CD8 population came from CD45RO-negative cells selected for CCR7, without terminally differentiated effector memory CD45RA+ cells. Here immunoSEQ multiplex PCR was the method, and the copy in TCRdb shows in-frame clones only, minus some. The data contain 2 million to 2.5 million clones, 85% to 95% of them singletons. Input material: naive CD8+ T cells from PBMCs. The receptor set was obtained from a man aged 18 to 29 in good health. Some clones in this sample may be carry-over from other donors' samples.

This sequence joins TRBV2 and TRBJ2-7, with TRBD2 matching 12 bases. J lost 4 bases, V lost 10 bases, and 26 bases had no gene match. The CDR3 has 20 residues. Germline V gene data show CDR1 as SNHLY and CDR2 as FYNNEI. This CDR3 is CAIYGTSGPTQKSYSYEQYF. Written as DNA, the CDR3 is TGTGCCATTTACGGGACTAGCGGGCCGACGCAGAAGTCCTACTCATACGAGCAGTACTTC.

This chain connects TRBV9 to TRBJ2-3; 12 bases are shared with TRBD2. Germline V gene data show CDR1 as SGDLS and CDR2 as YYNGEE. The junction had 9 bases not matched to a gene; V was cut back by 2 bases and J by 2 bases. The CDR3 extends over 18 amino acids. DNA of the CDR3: TGTGCCAGCAGCGTTTCTAGCGGGAGGGTGGTGAACACAGATACGCAGTATTTT. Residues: CASSVSSGRVVNTDTQYF.

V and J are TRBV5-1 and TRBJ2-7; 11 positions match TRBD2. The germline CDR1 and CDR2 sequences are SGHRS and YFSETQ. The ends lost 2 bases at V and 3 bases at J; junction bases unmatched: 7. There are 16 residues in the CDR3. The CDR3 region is CASSFTSGRGVYEQYF. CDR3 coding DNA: TGCGCCAGCAGCTTCACTAGCGGGAGAGGAGTCTACGAGCAGTACTTC.

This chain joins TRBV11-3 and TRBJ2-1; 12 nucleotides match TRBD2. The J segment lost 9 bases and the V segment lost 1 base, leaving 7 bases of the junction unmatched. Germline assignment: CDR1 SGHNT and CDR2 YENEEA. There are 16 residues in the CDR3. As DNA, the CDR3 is TGTGCCAGCAGCTTAGCTGCGGCTAGCGGGAGGGGTGAGCAGTTCTTC. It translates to CASSLAAASGRGEQFF.

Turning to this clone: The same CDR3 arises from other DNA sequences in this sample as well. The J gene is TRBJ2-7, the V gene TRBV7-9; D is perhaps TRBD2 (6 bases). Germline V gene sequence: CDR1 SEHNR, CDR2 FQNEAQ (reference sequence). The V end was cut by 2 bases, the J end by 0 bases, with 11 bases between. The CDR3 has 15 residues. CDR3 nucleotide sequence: TGTGCCAGCAGCTTAAGTGGGAGGTTCTCCTACGAGCAGTACTTC. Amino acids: CASSLSGRFSYEQYF.

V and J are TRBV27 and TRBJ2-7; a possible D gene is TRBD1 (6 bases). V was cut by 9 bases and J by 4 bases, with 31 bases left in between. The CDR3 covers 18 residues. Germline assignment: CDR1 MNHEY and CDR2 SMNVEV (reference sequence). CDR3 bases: TGTGCCAGGAAGATAAACAGGGAATATTTGTTTAGAATATACGAGCAGTACTTC. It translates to CARKINREYLFRIYEQYF.

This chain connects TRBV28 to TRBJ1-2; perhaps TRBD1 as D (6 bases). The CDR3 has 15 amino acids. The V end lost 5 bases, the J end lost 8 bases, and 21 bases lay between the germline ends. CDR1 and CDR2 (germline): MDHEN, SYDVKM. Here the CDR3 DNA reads TGTGCCAGCAGTCCGACCTCAAATACAGGGATAGGCTACACCTTC. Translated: CASSPTSNTGIGYTF.

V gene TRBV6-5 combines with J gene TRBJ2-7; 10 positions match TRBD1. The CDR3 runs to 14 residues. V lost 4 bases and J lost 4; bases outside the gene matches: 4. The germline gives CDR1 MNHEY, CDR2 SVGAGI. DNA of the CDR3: TGTGCCAGCAGTTTAGGGACAGGGGCATACGAGCAGTACTTC. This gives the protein CASSLGTGAYEQYF.

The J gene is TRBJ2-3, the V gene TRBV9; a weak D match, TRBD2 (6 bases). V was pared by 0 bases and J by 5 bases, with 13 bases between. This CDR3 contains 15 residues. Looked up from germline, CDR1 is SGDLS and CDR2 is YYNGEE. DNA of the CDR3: TGTGCCAGCAGCGTAGAACTATTGGGGGGAGATACGCAGTATTTT. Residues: CASSVELLGGDTQYF.

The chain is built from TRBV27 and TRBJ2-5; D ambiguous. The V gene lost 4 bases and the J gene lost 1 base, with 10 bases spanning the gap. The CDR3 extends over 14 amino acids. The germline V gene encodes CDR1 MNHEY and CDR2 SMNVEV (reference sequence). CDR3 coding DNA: TGTGCCAGCAGTTGGGTCGGCGGCCAAGAGACCCAGTACTTC. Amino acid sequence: CASSWVGGQETQYF.

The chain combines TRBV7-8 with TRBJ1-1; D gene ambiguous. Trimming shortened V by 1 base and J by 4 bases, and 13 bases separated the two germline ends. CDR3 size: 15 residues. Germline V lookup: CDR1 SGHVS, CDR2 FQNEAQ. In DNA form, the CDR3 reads TGTGCCAGCAGCTTAGAACTGGGGTCGGCCACTGAAGCTTTCTTT. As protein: CASSLELGSATEAFF.

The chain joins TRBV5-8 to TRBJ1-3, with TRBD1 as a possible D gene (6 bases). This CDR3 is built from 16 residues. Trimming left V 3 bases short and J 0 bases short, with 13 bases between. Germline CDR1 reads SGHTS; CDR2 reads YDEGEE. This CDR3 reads CASSYGQIYSGNTIYF. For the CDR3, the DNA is TGTGCCAGCAGCTACGGACAGATTTACTCTGGAAACACCATATATTTT. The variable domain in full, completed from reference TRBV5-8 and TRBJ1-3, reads EAGVTQSPTHLIKTRGQQATLRCSPISGHTSVYWYQQALGLGLQFLLWYDEGEERNRGNFPPRFSGRQFPNYSSELNVNALELEDSALYLCASSYGQIYSGNTIYFGEGSWLTVV.

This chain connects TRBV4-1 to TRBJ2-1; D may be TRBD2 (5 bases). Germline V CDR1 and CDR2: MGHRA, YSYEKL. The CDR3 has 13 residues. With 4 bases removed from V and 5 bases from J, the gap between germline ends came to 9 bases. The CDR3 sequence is CASSLRDHNEQFF. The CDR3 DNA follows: TGCGCCAGCAGCCTCCGGGATCACAATGAGCAGTTCTTC.

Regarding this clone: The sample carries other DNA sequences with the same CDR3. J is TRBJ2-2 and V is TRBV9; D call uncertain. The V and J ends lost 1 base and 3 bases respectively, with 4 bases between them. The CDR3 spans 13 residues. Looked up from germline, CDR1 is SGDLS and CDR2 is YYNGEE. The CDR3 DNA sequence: TGTGCCAGCAGCGTATCAGACACCGGGGAGCTGTTTTTT. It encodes CASSVSDTGELFF.

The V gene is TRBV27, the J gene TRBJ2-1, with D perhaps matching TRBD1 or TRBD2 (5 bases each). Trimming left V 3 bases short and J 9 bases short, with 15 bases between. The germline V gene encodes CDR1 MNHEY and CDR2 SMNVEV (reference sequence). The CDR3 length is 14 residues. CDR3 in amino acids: CASSLGVGWIEQFF. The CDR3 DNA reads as TGTGCCAGCAGTTTGGGGGTGGGGTGGATTGAGCAGTTCTTC.

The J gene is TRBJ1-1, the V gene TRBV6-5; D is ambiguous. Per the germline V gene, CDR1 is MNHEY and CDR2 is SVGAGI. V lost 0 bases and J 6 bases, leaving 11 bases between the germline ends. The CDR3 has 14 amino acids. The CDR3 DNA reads TGTGCCAGCAGTTACTCGGAAAACCACGCTGAAGCTTTCTTT. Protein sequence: CASSYSENHAEAFF.

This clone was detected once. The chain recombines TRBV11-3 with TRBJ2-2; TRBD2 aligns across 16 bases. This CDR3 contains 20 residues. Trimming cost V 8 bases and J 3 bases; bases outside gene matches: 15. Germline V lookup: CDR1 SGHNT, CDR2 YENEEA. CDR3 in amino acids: CASPIGTSGRAVGYTGELFF. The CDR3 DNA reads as TGTGCCAGCCCCATTGGGACTAGCGGGAGGGCCGTCGGGTACACCGGGGAGCTGTTTTTT.

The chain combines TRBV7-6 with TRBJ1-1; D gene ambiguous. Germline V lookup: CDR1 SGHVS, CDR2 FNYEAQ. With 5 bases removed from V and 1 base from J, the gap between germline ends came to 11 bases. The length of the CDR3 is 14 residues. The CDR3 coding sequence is TGTGCCAGCAGCCCAAGGAGGGCGAACACTGAAGCTTTCTTT. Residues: CASSPRRANTEAFF. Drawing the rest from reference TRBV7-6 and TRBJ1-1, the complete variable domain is GAGVSQSPRYKVTKRGQDVALRCDPISGHVSLYWYRQALGQGPEFLTYFNYEAQQDKSGLPNDRFSAERPEGSISTLTIQRTEQRDSAMYRCASSPRRANTEAFFGQGTRLTVV.

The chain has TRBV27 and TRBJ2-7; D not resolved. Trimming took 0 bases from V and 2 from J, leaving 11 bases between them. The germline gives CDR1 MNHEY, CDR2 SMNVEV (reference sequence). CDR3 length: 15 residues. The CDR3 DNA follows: TGTGCCAGCAGTTTATCCGGACGGAAACCCTACGAGCAGTACTTC. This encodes CASSLSGRKPYEQYF.

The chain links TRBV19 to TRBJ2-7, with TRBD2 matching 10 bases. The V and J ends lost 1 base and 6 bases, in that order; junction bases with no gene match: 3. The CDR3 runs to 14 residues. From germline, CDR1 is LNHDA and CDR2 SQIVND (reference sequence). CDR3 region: CASSIGGLASEQYF. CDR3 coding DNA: TGTGCCAGTAGTATAGGGGGACTAGCGAGCGAGCAGTACTTC.